These 5 T cell receptor beta chains came from one sample sequenced in a study of read filtering for tumor transcriptome and immune sequencing. This library used roughly 400 ng RNA and molecular barcoded adaptors spanning alpha/delta and beta/gamma chains. TCRdb ran MiXCR on the reads and lists one entry per CDR3 protein. The sample holds some 62,000 distinct CDR3 sequences, approximately 15% seen once. Material for sequencing was a population of CD138-negative cells sorted from bone marrow. The origin of the receptors is a donor aged 40 or older with multiple myeloma.

This clonotype has only a few counts. The genes are TRBV5-1 and TRBJ2-7, with D unresolved. V was cut by 4 bases and J by 5 bases, with 16 bases left in between. Germline V gives CDR1 SGHRS, CDR2 YFSETQ. This CDR3 region has 14 residues. CDR3 amino acids: CASSPGPNQDEQYF. DNA of the CDR3: TGCGCCAGCAGCCCGGGCCCCAATCAGGACGAGCAGTACTTC.

This clonotype was recorded at least ten times. V and J are TRBV18 and TRBJ2-7; unclear D gene. The CDR3 has 12 amino acids. V was trimmed by 3 bases and J by 6 bases, leaving 9 bases between them. The V gene's germline CDR1 is KGHSH and CDR2 LQKENI. The CDR3 protein is CASSPGRVEQYF. The CDR3 DNA reads as TGTGCCAGCTCACCGGGAAGGGTCGAGCAGTACTTC.

This clonotype appeared a few times. The genes are TRBV4-3 and TRBJ2-2; D unresolved. CDR3 length equals 15 residues. Germline V gives CDR1 LGHNA, CDR2 YSLEER. The V end was cut by 1 base, the J end by 6 bases, with 12 bases between. This CDR3 is CASSQVGSRSGELFF. In nucleotides, the CDR3 is TGCGCCAGCAGCCAAGTCGGGTCCCGGTCCGGGGAGCTGTTTTTT.

This clonotype was found many times. The V and J genes are TRBV6-2 or TRBV6-3 and TRBJ2-3; D gene unclear. The CDR3 contains 12 residues. The germline V gene encodes CDR1 MNHEY and CDR2 SVGEGT. Trimming took 6 bases from V and 3 from J, leaving 7 bases between them. The CDR3 loop reads CASSFSTDTQYF. CDR3 in DNA: TGTGCCAGCAGCTTTTCAACAGATACGCAGTATTTT.

This clonotype has a count of ten or more. CDR3 coding DNA: TGTGCCAGCAGTTTCGTAGCGGCAACTAGAGAGACCCAGTACTTC. Protein product: CASSFVAATRETQYF. The chain carries TRBV28 and TRBJ2-5, with a possible D match to TRBD2 (6 bases). The V gene's germline CDR1 is MDHEN and CDR2 SYDVKM. The CDR3 consists of 15 residues. Trimming pared 3 bases from V and 4 bases from J, leaving 15 bases between.